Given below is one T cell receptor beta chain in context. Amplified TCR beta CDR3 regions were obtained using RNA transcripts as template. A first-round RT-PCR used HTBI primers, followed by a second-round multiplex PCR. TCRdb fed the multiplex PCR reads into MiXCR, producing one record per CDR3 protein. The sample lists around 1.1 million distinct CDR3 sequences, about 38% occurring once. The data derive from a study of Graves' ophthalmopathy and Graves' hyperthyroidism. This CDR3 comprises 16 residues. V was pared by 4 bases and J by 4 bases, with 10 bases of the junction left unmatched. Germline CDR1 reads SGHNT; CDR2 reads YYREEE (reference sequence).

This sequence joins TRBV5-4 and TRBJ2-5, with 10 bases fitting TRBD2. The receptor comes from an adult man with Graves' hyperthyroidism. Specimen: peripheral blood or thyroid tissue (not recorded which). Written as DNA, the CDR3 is TGTGCCAGCAGCACGAATGGACTAGCGGTTATAGAGACCCAGTACTTC. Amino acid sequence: CASSTNGLAVIETQYF.